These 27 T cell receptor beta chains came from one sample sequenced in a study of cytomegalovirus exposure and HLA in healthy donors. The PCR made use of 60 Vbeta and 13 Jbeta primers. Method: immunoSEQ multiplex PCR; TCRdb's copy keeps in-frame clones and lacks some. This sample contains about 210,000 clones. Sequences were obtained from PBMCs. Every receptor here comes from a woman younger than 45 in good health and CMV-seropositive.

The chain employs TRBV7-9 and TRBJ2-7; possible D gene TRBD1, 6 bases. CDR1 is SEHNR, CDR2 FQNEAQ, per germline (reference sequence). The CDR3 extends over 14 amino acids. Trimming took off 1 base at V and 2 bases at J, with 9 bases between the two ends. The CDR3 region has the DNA TGTGCCAGCAGCTTAGGGACAGCAACCTACGAGCAGTACTTC. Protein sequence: CASSLGTATYEQYF.

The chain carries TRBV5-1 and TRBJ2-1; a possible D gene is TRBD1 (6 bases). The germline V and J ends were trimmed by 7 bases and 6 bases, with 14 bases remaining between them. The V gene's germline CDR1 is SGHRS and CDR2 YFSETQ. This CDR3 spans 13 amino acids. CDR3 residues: CASGTGLTNEQFF. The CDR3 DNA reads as TGCGCCAGCGGAACAGGGCTTACCAATGAGCAGTTCTTC.

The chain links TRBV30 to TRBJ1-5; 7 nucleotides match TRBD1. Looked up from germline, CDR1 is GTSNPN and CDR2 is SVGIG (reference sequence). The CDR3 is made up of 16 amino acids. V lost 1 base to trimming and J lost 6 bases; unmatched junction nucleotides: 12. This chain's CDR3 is CAWSGGSRAGGQPQHF. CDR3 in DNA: TGTGCCTGGAGTGGGGGAAGCAGGGCAGGGGGTCAGCCCCAGCATTTT.

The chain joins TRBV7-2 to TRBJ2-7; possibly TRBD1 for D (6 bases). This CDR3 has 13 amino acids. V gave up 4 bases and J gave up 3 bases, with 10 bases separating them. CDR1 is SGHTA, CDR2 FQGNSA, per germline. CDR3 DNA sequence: TGTGCCAGCAGCTACCAGACAGGCTACGAGCAGTACTTC. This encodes CASSYQTGYEQYF.

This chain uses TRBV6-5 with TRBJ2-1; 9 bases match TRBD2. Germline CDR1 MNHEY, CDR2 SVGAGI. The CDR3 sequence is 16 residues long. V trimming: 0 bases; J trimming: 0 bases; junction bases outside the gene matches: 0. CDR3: CASSYSSGSSYNEQFF. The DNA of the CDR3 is TGTGCCAGCAGTTACTCTAGCGGGAGCTCCTACAATGAGCAGTTCTTC.

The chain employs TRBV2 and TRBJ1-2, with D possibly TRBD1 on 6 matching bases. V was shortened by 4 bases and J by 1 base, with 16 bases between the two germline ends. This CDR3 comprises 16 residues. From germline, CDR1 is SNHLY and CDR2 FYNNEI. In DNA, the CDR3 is TGTGCCAGCAGTGGGGGGCCGAGAGGAGTTAACTATGGCTACACCTTC. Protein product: CASSGGPRGVNYGYTF. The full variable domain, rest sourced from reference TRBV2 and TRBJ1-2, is EPEVTQTPSHQVTQMGQEVILRCVPISNHLYFYWYRQILGQKVEFLVSFYNNEISEKSEIFDDQFSVERPDGSNFTLKIRSTKLEDSAMYFCASSGGPRGVNYGYTFGSGTRLTVV.

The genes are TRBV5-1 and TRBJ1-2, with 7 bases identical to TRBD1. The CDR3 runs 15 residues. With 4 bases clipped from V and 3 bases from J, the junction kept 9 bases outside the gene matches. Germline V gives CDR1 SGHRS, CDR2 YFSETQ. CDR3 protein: CASSPDGQVYYGYTF. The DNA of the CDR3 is TGCGCCAGCAGCCCGGACGGACAGGTCTACTATGGCTACACCTTC.

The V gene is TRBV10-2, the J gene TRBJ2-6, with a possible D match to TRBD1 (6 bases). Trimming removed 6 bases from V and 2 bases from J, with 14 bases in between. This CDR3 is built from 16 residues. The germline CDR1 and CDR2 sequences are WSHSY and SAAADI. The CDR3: CASRQGIGAGANVLTF. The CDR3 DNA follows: TGCGCCAGCAGACAGGGTATTGGAGCTGGGGCCAACGTCCTGACTTTC.

This CDR3 reads CAISDSGREGTQYF. Here the CDR3 DNA reads TGTGCCATCAGTGATTCGGGCAGGGAGGGGACCCAGTACTTC. The chain uses TRBV10-3 and TRBJ2-5, with 7 bases that match TRBD2. In germline, CDR1 is ENHRY, CDR2 SYGVKD. V was clipped by 3 bases and J by 7 bases; unmatched bases: 8. This CDR3 has 14 amino acids.

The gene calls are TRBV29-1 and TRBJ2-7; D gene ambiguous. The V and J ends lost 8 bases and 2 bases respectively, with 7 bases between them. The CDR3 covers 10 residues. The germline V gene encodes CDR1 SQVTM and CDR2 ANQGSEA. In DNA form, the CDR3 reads TGCAGCTTAGTTCCCTACGAGCAGTACTTC. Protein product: CSLVPYEQYF.

CDR3 in amino acids: CASSAGGTFF. CDR3 DNA sequence: TGTGCCAGCAGCGCAGGGGGAACTTTCTTT. The chain is built from TRBV21-1 and TRBJ1-1; the table calls TRBD1, which could not be checked here. TRBV21-1 constitutes a pseudogene. This CDR3 is built from 10 residues.

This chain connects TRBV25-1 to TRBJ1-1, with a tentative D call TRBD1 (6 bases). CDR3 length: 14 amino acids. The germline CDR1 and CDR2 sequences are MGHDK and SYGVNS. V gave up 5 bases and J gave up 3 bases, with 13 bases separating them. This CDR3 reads CASSHQGLHTEAFF. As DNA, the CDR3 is TGTGCCAGCAGTCACCAGGGGCTCCACACTGAAGCTTTCTTT.

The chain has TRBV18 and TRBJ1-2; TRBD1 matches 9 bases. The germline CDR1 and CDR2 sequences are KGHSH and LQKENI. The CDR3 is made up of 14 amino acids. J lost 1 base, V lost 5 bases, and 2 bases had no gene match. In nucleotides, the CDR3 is TGTGCCAGCTCAACGGGACAGGGTAACTATGGCTACACCTTC. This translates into CASSTGQGNYGYTF.

DNA of the CDR3: TGTGCCAGCAGTAAATCGACAAGATTTAAGGAGTACTTC. Protein product: CASSKSTRFKEYF. The chain employs TRBV6-5 and TRBJ2-5; D unresolved. Per germline, CDR1 MNHEY and CDR2 SVGAGI. Trimming took 5 bases from V and 12 from J, leaving 19 bases between them. CDR3 size: 13 residues.

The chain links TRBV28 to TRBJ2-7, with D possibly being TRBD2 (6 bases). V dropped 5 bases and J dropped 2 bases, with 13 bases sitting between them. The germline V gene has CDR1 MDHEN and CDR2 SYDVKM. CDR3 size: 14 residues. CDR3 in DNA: TGTGCCAGCAGTAGCACCGGGGGAACCTACGAGCAGTACTTC. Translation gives CASSSTGGTYEQYF.

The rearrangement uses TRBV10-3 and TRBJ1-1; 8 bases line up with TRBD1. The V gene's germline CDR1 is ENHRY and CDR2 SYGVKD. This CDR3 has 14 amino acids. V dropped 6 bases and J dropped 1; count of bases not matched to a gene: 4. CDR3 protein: CAIRTDRGNTEAFF. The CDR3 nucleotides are TGTGCCATCAGGACCGACAGGGGGAACACTGAAGCTTTCTTT.

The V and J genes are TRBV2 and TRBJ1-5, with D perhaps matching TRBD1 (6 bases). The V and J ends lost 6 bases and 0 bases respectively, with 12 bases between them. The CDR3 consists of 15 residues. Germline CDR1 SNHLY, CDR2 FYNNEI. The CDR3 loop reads CASRRTAYSNQPQHF. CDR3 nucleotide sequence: TGTGCCAGCAGGCGGACAGCGTATAGCAATCAGCCCCAGCATTTT. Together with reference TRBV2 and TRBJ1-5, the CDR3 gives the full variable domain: EPEVTQTPSHQVTQMGQEVILRCVPISNHLYFYWYRQILGQKVEFLVSFYNNEISEKSEIFDDQFSVERPDGSNFTLKIRSTKLEDSAMYFCASRRTAYSNQPQHFGDGTRLSIL.

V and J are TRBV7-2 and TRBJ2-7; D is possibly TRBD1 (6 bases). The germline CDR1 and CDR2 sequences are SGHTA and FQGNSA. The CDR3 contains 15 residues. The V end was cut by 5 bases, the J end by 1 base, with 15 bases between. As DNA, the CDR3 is TGTGCCAGCAGCCTGCGACAGGCCCCTTCCTACGAGCAGTACTTC. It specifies CASSLRQAPSYEQYF.

DNA for the CDR3: TGTGCCATCAGTGAGTCGGGACTGCTATATGGCTACACCTTC. Translating gives CAISESGLLYGYTF. V gene TRBV10-3 combines with J gene TRBJ1-2; perhaps TRBD1 as D (5 bases). Trimming cost V 0 bases and J 5 bases, with 10 bases left between them. CDR3 length: 14 residues. The germline V gene encodes CDR1 ENHRY and CDR2 SYGVKD.

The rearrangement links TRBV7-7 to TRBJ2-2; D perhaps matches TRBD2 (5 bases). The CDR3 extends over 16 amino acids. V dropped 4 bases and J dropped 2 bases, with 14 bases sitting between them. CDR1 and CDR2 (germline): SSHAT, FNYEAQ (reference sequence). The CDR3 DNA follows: TGTGCCAGCAGCTCAGGCCGTGAGGGAAACACCGGGGAGCTGTTTTTT. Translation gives CASSSGREGNTGELFF.

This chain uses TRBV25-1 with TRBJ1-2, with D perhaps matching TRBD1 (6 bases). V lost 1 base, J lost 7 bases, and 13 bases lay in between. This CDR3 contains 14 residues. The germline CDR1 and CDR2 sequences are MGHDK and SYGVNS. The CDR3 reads CASSEWAGVGGYTF. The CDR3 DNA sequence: TGTGCCAGCAGTGAATGGGCAGGGGTAGGTGGCTACACCTTC.

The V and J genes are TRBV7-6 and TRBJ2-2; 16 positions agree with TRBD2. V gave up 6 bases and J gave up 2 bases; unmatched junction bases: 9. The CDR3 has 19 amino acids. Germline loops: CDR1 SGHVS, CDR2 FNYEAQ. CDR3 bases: TGTGCCAGCAGTAGTACCGGGACTAGCGGGGGGGCCAACACCGGGGAGCTGTTTTTT. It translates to CASSSTGTSGGANTGELFF.

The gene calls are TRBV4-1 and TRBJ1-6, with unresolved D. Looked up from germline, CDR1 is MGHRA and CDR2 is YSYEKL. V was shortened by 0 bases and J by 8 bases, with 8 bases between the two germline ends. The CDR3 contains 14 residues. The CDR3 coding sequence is TGCGCCAGCAGCCAAGATTTAACGGATTCACCCCTCCACTTT. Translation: CASSQDLTDSPLHF.

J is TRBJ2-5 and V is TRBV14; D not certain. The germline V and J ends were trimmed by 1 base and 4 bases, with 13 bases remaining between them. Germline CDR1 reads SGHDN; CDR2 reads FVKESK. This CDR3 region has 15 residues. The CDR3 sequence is CASSQVFNRGETQYF. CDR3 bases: TGTGCCAGCAGCCAAGTATTTAACCGAGGAGAGACCCAGTACTTC. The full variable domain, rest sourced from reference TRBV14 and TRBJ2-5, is EAGVTQFPSHSVIEKGQTVTLRCDPISGHDNLYWYRRVMGKEIKFLLHFVKESKQDESGMPNNRFLAERTGGTYSTLKVQPAELEDSGVYFCASSQVFNRGETQYFGPGTRLLVL.

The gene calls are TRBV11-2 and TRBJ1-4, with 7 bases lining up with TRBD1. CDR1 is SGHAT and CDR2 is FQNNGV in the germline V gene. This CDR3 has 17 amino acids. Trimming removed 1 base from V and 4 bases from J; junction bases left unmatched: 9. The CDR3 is CASSLAGGAMSNEKLFF. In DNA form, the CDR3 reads TGTGCCAGCAGCTTAGCAGGGGGAGCGATGAGTAATGAAAAACTGTTTTTT.

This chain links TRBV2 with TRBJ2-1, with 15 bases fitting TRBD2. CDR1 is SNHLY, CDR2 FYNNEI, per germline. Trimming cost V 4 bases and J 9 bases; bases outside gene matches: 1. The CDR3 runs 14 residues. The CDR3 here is CASSGTSGGVEQFF. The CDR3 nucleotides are TGTGCCAGCAGTGGGACTAGCGGGGGGGTTGAGCAGTTCTTC.

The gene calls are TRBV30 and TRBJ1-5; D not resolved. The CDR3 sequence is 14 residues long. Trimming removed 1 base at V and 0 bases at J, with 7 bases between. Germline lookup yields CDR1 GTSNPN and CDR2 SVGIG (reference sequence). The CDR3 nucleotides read TGTGCCTGGAGTGCCCAGGTTAGCAATCAGCCCCAGCATTTT. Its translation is CAWSAQVSNQPQHF.